The 20 T cell receptor beta chains presented below share a single source sample, sequenced in a study of identical twins. One entry per CDR3 protein, called by TCRdb with MiXCR from the 5' RACE reads. Among roughly 1.6 million distinct CDR3 sequences listed, roughly 35% were seen once. Sequenced material: cord blood. All receptors derive from a newborn girl in good health.

This clonotype showed up just a few times. The chain combines TRBV12-3 or TRBV12-4 with TRBJ1-2, with D hard to call. The CDR3 is 13 residues long. Trimming pared 3 bases from V and 8 bases from J, leaving 13 bases between. CDR3 region: CASSLRASRGYTF. The CDR3 region has the DNA TGTGCCAGCAGTTTGAGGGCGTCGAGGGGCTACACCTTC.

The gene calls are TRBV20-1 and TRBJ1-2; a possible D gene is TRBD1 (6 bases). V dropped 0 bases and J dropped 4 bases, with 12 bases sitting between them. The CDR3 spans 14 residues. Per germline, CDR1 DFQATT and CDR2 SNEGSKA (reference sequence). The CDR3 coding sequence is TGCAGTGCTAGAGATGGGGAGGGGGGCTATGGCTACACCTTC. Its translation is CSARDGEGGYGYTF.

This clonotype was detected only a few times. The chain has TRBV25-1 and TRBJ1-5; unclear D gene. Germline CDR1 reads MGHDK; CDR2 reads SYGVNS. Trimming removed 8 bases from V and 2 bases from J, with 13 bases in between. The CDR3 is 14 residues long. CDR3 in amino acids: CASRGFGGNQPQHF. CDR3 nucleotides: TGTGCCAGCCGCGGCTTCGGAGGCAATCAGCCCCAGCATTTT.

This clonotype was seen a handful of times. The chain recombines TRBV6-5 with TRBJ1-1, with D uncertain. The germline V gene encodes CDR1 MNHEY and CDR2 SVGAGI. This CDR3 has 12 amino acids. Between the trimmed V and J ends, which lost 7 bases and 6 bases, there was a span of 12 bases. CDR3 coding DNA: TGTGCCAGCACCATCGTCCCCCCTGAAGCTTTCTTT. It encodes CASTIVPPEAFF.

The chain has TRBV20-1 and TRBJ2-1, with TRBD2 matching over 14 bases. Trimming removed 6 bases from V and 13 bases from J; junction bases left unmatched: 14. The CDR3 has 15 residues. Germline V gene data show CDR1 as DFQATT and CDR2 as SNEGSKA (reference sequence). The CDR3: CSAGTSGGLVKTQFF. Here the CDR3 DNA reads TGCAGTGCGGGGACTAGCGGGGGATTAGTAAAGACCCAGTTCTTC.

This chain's CDR3 is CASHSTGSGRAEQYF. The CDR3 DNA reads TGTGCCAGCCACTCGACGGGTAGCGGGAGAGCTGAGCAGTACTTC. V usage is TRBV12-3 or TRBV12-4 and J usage is TRBJ2-5, with 9 bases matching TRBD2. Trimming cost V 8 bases and J 11 bases; bases outside gene matches: 18. This CDR3 has 15 residues.

This chain uses TRBV20-1 with TRBJ1-4; tentative D call: TRBD1 (5 bases). From germline, CDR1 is DFQATT and CDR2 SNEGSKA (reference sequence). The CDR3 is made up of 14 amino acids. V lost 6 bases and J 10 bases, leaving 21 bases between the germline ends. This chain's CDR3 is CSAAPGRGLGKLFF. CDR3 sequence (DNA): TGCAGTGCAGCGCCGGGACGGGGCCTTGGAAAACTGTTTTTT.

This clonotype was recorded many times. The rearrangement joins TRBV18 to TRBJ1-5, with D unclear. With 8 bases removed from V and 4 bases from J, the gap between germline ends came to 12 bases. The V gene's germline CDR1 is KGHSH and CDR2 LQKENI. The CDR3 is 13 residues long. CDR3 sequence (DNA): TGTGCCAGCAGCCCAGGTGGTAATCAGCCCCAGCATTTT. This gives the protein CASSPGGNQPQHF.

V usage is TRBV20-1 and J usage is TRBJ2-3, with TRBD2 matching over 9 bases. Per the germline V gene, CDR1 is DFQATT and CDR2 is SNEGSKA (reference sequence). Trimming at V came to 0 bases and at J to 0 bases, leaving 13 bases not matched to a gene. This CDR3 region has 19 residues. The CDR3 coding sequence is TGCAGTGCTAGAGAAACGTGGGGGCGGGGGGGGTTTAGCACAGATACGCAGTATTTT. Translation gives CSARETWGRGGFSTDTQYF.

V is TRBV12-3 or TRBV12-4 and J is TRBJ1-6; a possible D gene is TRBD1 (6 bases). The V gene lost 6 bases and the J gene lost 7 bases, with 19 bases spanning the gap. The CDR3 is 16 residues long. CDR3 nucleotide sequence: TGTGCCAGCAGACCCGACAGGCTCAACTTGAATTCACCCCTCCACTTT. It codes for CASRPDRLNLNSPLHF.

As DNA, the CDR3 is TGCAGTGTGGGTGAGCTTTACAATGAGCAGTTCTTC. Translation gives CSVGELYNEQFF. The chain has TRBV20-1 and TRBJ2-1; D unresolved. CDR3 length equals 12 residues. The germline V and J ends were trimmed by 7 bases and 4 bases, with 11 bases remaining between them. CDR1 and CDR2 (germline): DFQATT, SNEGSKA (reference sequence).

The gene calls are TRBV2 and TRBJ1-5, with TRBD1 matching 8 bases. The CDR3 is made up of 15 amino acids. Germline V lookup: CDR1 SNHLY, CDR2 FYNNEI. V lost 5 bases, J lost 1 base, and 4 bases stayed unmatched. The CDR3 region is CASSKDRESNQPQHF. The CDR3 nucleotides are TGTGCCAGCAGTAAGGACAGGGAAAGCAATCAGCCCCAGCATTTT.

This chain uses TRBV27 with TRBJ1-5; D is undetermined. The ends were cut back, 6 bases at V and 0 bases at J, with 15 bases in the middle. The germline gives CDR1 MNHEY, CDR2 SMNVEV (reference sequence). The CDR3 sequence is 16 residues long. The CDR3 loop reads CASSSWAGDSNQPQHF. CDR3 nucleotide sequence: TGTGCCAGCAGCTCCTGGGCAGGCGATAGCAATCAGCCCCAGCATTTT.

The chain employs TRBV12-3 or TRBV12-4 and TRBJ2-5, with 10 positions matching TRBD2. The CDR3 contains 19 residues. J lost 2 bases, V lost 1 base, and 13 bases had no gene match. The DNA of the CDR3 is TGTGCCAGCAGTTTAGGGGCGGCTAGCGGGAGAGTACCACAAGAGACCCAGTACTTC. Encoded protein: CASSLGAASGRVPQETQYF.

This clonotype appeared many times. The chain couples TRBV24-1 to TRBJ1-2; 11 bases align to TRBD1. The junction had 2 bases not matched to a gene; V was cut back by 3 bases and J by 3 bases. Germline V lookup: CDR1 KGHDR, CDR2 SFDVKD. The CDR3 loop spans 15 amino acids. This chain's CDR3 is CATSDRTGGDYGYTF. The CDR3 bases are TGTGCCACCAGTGATCGGACAGGGGGCGACTATGGCTACACCTTC.

The chain recombines TRBV2 with TRBJ2-1; D uncertain. V was shortened by 7 bases and J by 13 bases, with 20 bases between the two germline ends. There are 13 residues in the CDR3. Germline CDR1 and CDR2: SNHLY and FYNNEI. The CDR3 DNA sequence: TGTGCCAGCAAGCTAGGGTTTGCTGAGACCCAGTTCTTC. Protein sequence: CASKLGFAETQFF.

Remarks on this clonotype: The junction departs from germline at one end; a sequencing error may be responsible. The chain links TRBV12-3 or TRBV12-4 to TRBJ2-7; 7 bases agree with TRBD2. The CDR3 extends over 13 amino acids. Here the CDR3 DNA reads TGTGCCGGCAGTCGGGAGGTCTCCTACGAGCAGTACTTC. Amino acid sequence: CAGSREVSYEQYF.

This clonotype appeared a few times. This chain uses TRBV10-3 with TRBJ2-1; TRBD1 matches 7 bases. CDR1 and CDR2 from the germline V gene are ENHRY and SYGVKD. The junction had 6 bases not matched to a gene; V was cut back by 4 bases and J by 6 bases. This CDR3 spans 14 amino acids. The CDR3 DNA is TGTGCCATCAGTGCACAACAGGGGAGCAATGAGCAGTTCTTC. This gives the protein CAISAQQGSNEQFF.

The rearrangement uses TRBV6-5 and TRBJ1-4; D ambiguous. Trimming cost V 2 bases and J 8 bases, with 12 bases left between them. CDR1 MNHEY and CDR2 SVGAGI come from the germline V gene. CDR3 size: 14 residues. The CDR3 DNA reads as TGTGCCAGCAGTTACGACGGCCGCGGGGAAAAACTGTTTTTT. It yields the protein CASSYDGRGEKLFF.

This clonotype was detected a few times. The V call is TRBV28, the J call TRBJ2-7; 9 bases agree with TRBD1. Trimming took 6 bases from V and 2 from J; bases not matched to a gene: 8. Germline V gene data show CDR1 as MDHEN and CDR2 as SYDVKM. This CDR3 has 15 residues. The DNA for the CDR3 is TGTGCCAGCAGAAGGGACAGGGAGGTGACCTACGAGCAGTACTTC. Its protein is CASRRDREVTYEQYF. Supplemented by reference TRBV28 and TRBJ2-7, the full variable domain reads DVKVTQSSRYLVKRTGEKVFLECVQDMDHENMFWYRQDPGLGLRLIYFSYDVKMKEKGDIPEGYSVSREKKERFSLILESASTNQTSMYLCASRRDREVTYEQYFGPGTRLTVT.